This T cell receptor (beta chain) was sequenced in a study of memory CD4+ T cells and cytomegalovirus serostatus. Profiling relied on immunoSEQ multiplex PCR, and the TCRdb table lists in-frame clones only, not all of them. The profile covers about 67,000 clones, with 75% to 80% appearing a single time and about 4.5% taken by the ten largest. Germline V gives CDR1 SGHTA, CDR2 FQGNSA. The CDR3 is made up of 15 amino acids. Trimming took 1 base from V and 1 from J, leaving 10 bases between them. Single viable CD3+CD4+CD8-CD45RO+ cells were sorted as the memory CD4+ T cells. The chain recombines TRBV7-2 with TRBJ1-1; a possible D gene is TRBD1 (6 bases). Sequenced material: memory CD4+ T cells from blood. This clonotype originated in an adult in good health and CMV-seropositive. CDR3 bases: TGTGCCAGCAGCTTAGAGGGGGGGGCGAACACTGAAGCTTTCTTT. It specifies CASSLEGGANTEAFF.